The next 5 T cell receptor beta chains were all read from a single sample in a study of CD8 T cells in Susac syndrome. The RNA input was roughly 0.45 to 1 ug, and it was reverse transcribed with random hexamers. In TCRdb, the immunoSEQ multiplex PCR reads were re-called with MiXCR into one record per CDR3 protein. The data contain over 120,000 distinct CDR3 sequences, around 94% of them singletons. The sample consisted of CD4+ T cells from PBMCs. These receptors all stem from a human donor in good health.

The chain uses TRBV6-5 and TRBJ1-1; 7 bases match TRBD1. Germline values: CDR1 MNHEY, CDR2 SVGAGI. The CDR3 length is 14 residues. V lost 7 bases and J lost 1; bases outside the gene matches: 6. CDR3 residues: CASTEGAGNTEAFF. The CDR3 coding sequence is TGTGCCAGCACCGAGGGGGCTGGGAACACTGAAGCTTTCTTT.

This clonotype appeared once. The rearrangement uses TRBV3-1 and TRBJ2-1; 7 nucleotides line up with TRBD1. The ends lost 4 bases at V and 2 bases at J; junction bases unmatched: 5. The CDR3 runs 15 residues. The V gene's germline CDR1 is LGHDT and CDR2 YNNKEL (reference sequence). The CDR3 sequence: CASSPTGHPYNEQFF. The CDR3 nucleotides are TGTGCCAGCAGCCCGACAGGGCACCCCTACAATGAGCAGTTCTTC.

This clonotype was counted a single time. The chain uses TRBV30 and TRBJ2-6; no firm D call. Germline V gene lookup returns CDR1 GTSNPN and CDR2 SVGIG (reference sequence). The CDR3 extends over 16 amino acids. Trimming shortened V by 4 bases and J by 0 bases, and 13 bases separated the two germline ends. In DNA, the CDR3 is TGTGCCTGGACCCCTAGGCTGGACTCTGGGGCCAACGTCCTGACTTTC. Amino acids: CAWTPRLDSGANVLTF.

The chain employs TRBV27 and TRBJ1-1; tentative D call: TRBD1 (5 bases). Trimming shortened V by 1 base and J by 5 bases, and 17 bases separated the two germline ends. This CDR3 region has 16 residues. Germline V gene data show CDR1 as MNHEY and CDR2 as SMNVEV (reference sequence). The CDR3 loop reads CASSLYSGPLGTEAFF. In nucleotides, the CDR3 is TGTGCCAGCAGTTTATATTCAGGGCCCCTGGGGACTGAAGCTTTCTTT.

V gene TRBV3-1 combines with J gene TRBJ2-1; D gene uncertain. This CDR3 region has 15 residues. Germline lookup yields CDR1 LGHDT and CDR2 YNNKEL (reference sequence). V lost 4 bases and J 4 bases, leaving 14 bases between the germline ends. CDR3 protein: CASSRPGGAYNEQFF. The CDR3 bases are TGTGCCAGCAGCCGACCTGGCGGAGCATACAATGAGCAGTTCTTC.